Below, one T cell receptor beta chain is given with its context. Its cognate antigen has yet to be identified. Base-call qualities are not available, and no considerably larger clone is one nucleotide away. This entry belongs to a study of blood T cell repertoires in COVID-19 (TCRdb year 2020). About the investigation overall: The collaborator samples originated in the United States, Italy and Spain and spanned the acute and convalescent phases of COVID-19. The repertoires were made available in a free public database intended to serve as a resource for research on the immune response to SARS-CoV-2. Samples were obtained from the ongoing ImmuneRACE study (first 160 participants) and from about 1,300 subjects provided by 6 global collaborators. Where HLA class I and class II types were available, the types were taken from metadata supplied by the sample provider, not from assay-based typing. The prospective study material was composed of cDNA or gDNA derived from T cells, B-cell-depleted T cells, or PBMCs. A de-identified subject ID, COVID-19 status, age in years and sex were almost always included in the sample metadata. The dataset comprised deeply sampled blood TCRbeta repertoires from subjects exposed to, actively infected with, or recovered from COVID-19.

Whole blood was collected in K2EDTA tubes by collaborating institutions according to the institutions' own protocols. Collaborator samples were shipped for TCRbeta analysis as frozen whole blood, isolated PBMCs, or DNA extracted from either sample type. What the authors observed across the whole study: The amount of clinical and demographic metadata varied by source and participant and was provided uncurated.

TCRbeta CDR3 regions were amplified from genomic DNA using the immunoSEQ Assay, a bias-controlled multiplex PCR. Turning to the authors' computational methods: The number of nucleated cells in each sample was estimated from the amplification of reference gene primers within the assay. To quantify the absolute abundance of each unique TCRbeta CDR3 rearrangement, sequence reads were collapsed and filtered. Productive Simpson clonality was computed per sample as the square root of Simpson's diversity index over productive rearrangements. The immuneACCESS repertoire file appears here via TCRdb, limited to in-frame rearrangements. These files lack a portion of the clones; in checked studies, under half of the deficit traces to unresolved V genes, and the cause of the others is not known. V, J and clone size are taken as reported in that table, and D and trimming were inferred from the DNA itself. This sample gives under 250,000 clones in total; 82% of them show up just once. The ten largest make up approximately 3.8% of the sample.

From cysteine to phenylalanine, the CDR3 is 14 amino acids long. Only the CDR3 DNA is retained, 42 bases long and in frame from the first base. The junction shows trimming of 6 bases on V and 1 base on J, plus 12 bases between the germline ends. The germline V gene (reference sequence) gives CDR1 as SEHNR and CDR2 as FQNEAQ. Material: peripheral blood. The chain joins TRBV7-9 to TRBJ1-1; TRBD1 is perhaps the D gene, given 5 matching bases. The clonotype originates from a woman older than 75 with acute or convalescent COVID-19. The CDR3 in this case is CASSQGVSNTEAFF. The sequenced DNA: TGTGCCAGCAGTCAAGGGGTGTCGAACACTGAAGCTTTCTTT.